A single sample gave rise to the 13 T cell receptor beta chains below, sequenced in a study of T cells after somatic rescue of genetic block. Assay: immunoSEQ multiplex PCR; the TCRdb copy retains only in-frame clones and omits some. Here the sample spans 55,000 to 70,000 clones, approximately 90% being singletons. Material for sequencing was peripheral blood mononuclear cells (PBMCs). These receptors were taken from a man in his forties or fifties.

The V and J genes are TRBV18 and TRBJ2-1, with D perhaps matching TRBD2 (6 bases). CDR3 length: 14 amino acids. V was pared by 5 bases and J by 7 bases, with 15 bases between. Germline CDR1 is KGHSH and CDR2 is LQKENI. The CDR3: CASSSQERGNEQFF. In DNA form, the CDR3 reads TGTGCCAGCTCATCACAAGAACGGGGGAATGAGCAGTTCTTC.

This chain uses TRBV6-5 with TRBJ1-2; a possible D gene is TRBD1 (5 bases). V shed 0 bases and J shed 7 bases, with 15 bases lying between them. There are 15 residues in the CDR3. Germline-derived CDR1 and CDR2 are MNHEY and SVGAGI. The CDR3: CASSYSGPARGGYTF. The CDR3 DNA reads as TGTGCCAGCAGTTACTCGGGACCGGCCCGGGGTGGCTACACCTTC.

The CDR3 sequence is CATSLGQGAYNEQFF. CDR3 nucleotides: TGTGCCACCAGCTTGGGACAGGGGGCGTACAATGAGCAGTTCTTC. The V gene is TRBV15, the J gene TRBJ2-1; TRBD1 matches 12 bases. CDR1 and CDR2 from the germline V gene are LNHNV and YYDKDF (reference sequence). This CDR3 spans 15 amino acids. V was pared by 5 bases and J by 4 bases, with 3 bases of the junction left unmatched.

The rearrangement links TRBV18 to TRBJ2-7; D possibly matches TRBD1 or TRBD2 (5 bases each). Germline loops: CDR1 KGHSH, CDR2 LQKENI. The CDR3 loop spans 14 amino acids. V was cut by 3 bases and J by 9 bases, with 18 bases left in between. DNA of the CDR3: TGTGCCAGCTCACCGTACTCAGGGACGGTCGTGCAGTACTTC. Translation gives CASSPYSGTVVQYF. Full variable domain (remainder filled in from reference TRBV18 and TRBJ2-7): NAGVMQNPRHLVRRRGQEARLRCSPMKGHSHVYWYRQLPEEGLKFMVYLQKENIIDESGMPKERFSAEFPKEGPSILRIQQVVRGDSAAYFCASSPYSGTVVQYFGPGTRLTVT.

V and J are TRBV14 and TRBJ2-7; D might be TRBD1 (5 bases). V was trimmed by 4 bases and J by 2 bases, leaving 12 bases between them. The CDR3 covers 14 residues. Germline CDR1 and CDR2: SGHDN and FVKESK. CDR3 residues: CASSLSPRAYEQYF. CDR3 bases: TGTGCCAGCAGCCTCTCCCCCAGGGCCTACGAGCAGTACTTC.

The chain employs TRBV15 and TRBJ2-6, with D perhaps TRBD2 (5 bases). CDR1 LNHNV and CDR2 YYDKDF come from the germline V gene (reference sequence). V lost 5 bases to trimming and J lost 2 bases, with 13 bases between them. The CDR3 consists of 16 residues. The CDR3 sequence is CATSGFGGTGANVLTF. The CDR3 region has the DNA TGTGCCACCAGCGGCTTCGGAGGAACTGGGGCCAACGTCCTGACTTTC.

V gene TRBV19 combines with J gene TRBJ2-7; TRBD1 matches at 8 bases. After removal of 7 bases from V and 2 bases from J, the junction contained 7 bases not matched to a gene. From germline, CDR1 is LNHDA and CDR2 SQIVND (reference sequence). The CDR3 spans 14 residues. The CDR3 sequence is CASKGTGGPYEQYF. CDR3 bases: TGTGCCAGTAAAGGGACAGGTGGCCCCTACGAGCAGTACTTC.

Written as DNA, the CDR3 is TGTGCCAGCAGTTATTCTGGAATCACAGATACGCAGTATTTT. Amino acids: CASSYSGITDTQYF. This chain connects TRBV6-6 to TRBJ2-3; D not certain. The length of the CDR3 is 14 residues. Germline V gives CDR1 MNHNY, CDR2 SVGAGI (reference sequence). Trimming stripped 3 bases from V and 2 bases from J, with 9 bases between.

The chain uses TRBV2 and TRBJ1-5; TRBD1 is a possible D gene (5 bases). Germline CDR1 reads SNHLY; CDR2 reads FYNNEI. The CDR3 loop spans 13 amino acids. The V gene lost 6 bases and the J gene lost 5 bases, with 11 bases spanning the gap. As DNA, the CDR3 is TGTGCCAGCAGCCCAGGGATGTATCAGCCCCAGCATTTT. Residues: CASSPGMYQPQHF.

The rearrangement links TRBV6-5 to TRBJ1-4; D is uncertain. From germline, CDR1 is MNHEY and CDR2 SVGAGI. This CDR3 comprises 15 residues. Trimming pared 6 bases from V and 0 bases from J, leaving 11 bases between. CDR3 region: CASSHGAATNEKLFF. CDR3 DNA sequence: TGTGCCAGCAGCCACGGAGCTGCAACTAATGAAAAACTGTTTTTT.

The rearrangement links TRBV11-2 to TRBJ2-1; 7 bases map to TRBD1. The CDR3 has 15 amino acids. Germline V lookup: CDR1 SGHAT, CDR2 FQNNGV. Unmatched junction bases numbered 6, after V lost 0 bases and J lost 7 bases. CDR3 in DNA: TGTGCCAGCAGCTTAGATTCCGGGACAGAGAATGAGCAGTTCTTC. Encoded protein: CASSLDSGTENEQFF.

The DNA for the CDR3 is TGTGCCAGCAGCTTGGACAGGGGGAAGAATGAGCAGTTCTTC. The encoded protein is CASSLDRGKNEQFF. The chain is built from TRBV5-6 and TRBJ2-1; 8 positions agree with TRBD1. CDR1 is SGHDT, CDR2 YYEEEE, per germline. The CDR3 loop spans 14 amino acids. Germline trimming cut 0 bases from V and 7 bases from J; bases unmatched to any gene: 3. Together with reference TRBV5-6 and TRBJ2-1, the CDR3 gives the full variable domain: DAGVTQSPTHLIKTRGQQVTLRCSPKSGHDTVSWYQQALGQGPQFIFQYYEEEERQRGNFPDRFSGHQFPNYSSELNVNALLLGDSALYLCASSLDRGKNEQFFGPGTRLTVL.

V is TRBV27 and J is TRBJ2-1, with TRBD2 matching 7 bases. Germline V CDR1 and CDR2: MNHEY, SMNVEV (reference sequence). The CDR3 contains 13 residues. Trimming removed 7 bases from V and 10 bases from J; junction bases left unmatched: 10. CDR3 coding DNA: TGTGCCAGCACCCAAAGGGAGGGCCACGAGCAGTTCTTC. Residues: CASTQREGHEQFF.